These 29 T cell receptor beta chains originate from one sample sequenced in a study of vaccination and CD4 T cells after COVID-19 (dated by TCRdb to 2022 to 2024). Libraries were constructed by PCR. Instrument on record: Illumina iSeq 100. TCR sequencing of DNA from cultured CD4+ T cells used the Oncomine TCR Beta short-read assay at the Johns Hopkins FTIC core. TCRdb redid the processing of the public reads, applying fastp at Q25 and MiXCR, and retained in-frame beta chains. Rows with one shared CDR3 protein collapse into an entry with the most common genes and DNA. This sample has tens of thousands of distinct CDR3 sequences in its table, and approximately 67% of those were observed once. The ten biggest clones cover around 15% of the sample. Which antigens these TCRs recognize remains unknown. The treatment or condition label corresponds to: approximately nine-day PBMC culture with coronavirus spike peptide pools or control peptides (ViraFEST assay).

Sequencing was performed on CD4+ T cells from blood, cultured in vitro, taken after SARS-CoV-2 vaccination. These receptors were taken from a human donor who received a COVID-19 vaccine.

The V call is TRBV19, the J call TRBJ2-2; D is possibly TRBD2 (5 bases). CDR1 and CDR2 (germline): LNHDA, SQIVND (reference sequence). Trimming stripped 5 bases from V and 4 bases from J, with 20 bases between. The CDR3 runs 17 residues. The CDR3 spells CASSPRPLGRGTGELFF. CDR3 nucleotide sequence: TGTGCCAGTAGTCCTCGCCCCCTAGGACGGGGCACCGGGGAGCTGTTTTTT.

This sequence joins TRBV24-1 and TRBJ2-2, with 7 bases that match TRBD1. The ends lost 2 bases at V and 4 bases at J; junction bases unmatched: 9. CDR1 is KGHDR and CDR2 is SFDVKD in the germline V gene. This CDR3 has 17 residues. The CDR3 loop reads CATSDWNDRVSTGELFF. CDR3 sequence (DNA): TGTGCCACCAGTGATTGGAATGACAGGGTGTCCACCGGGGAGCTGTTTTTT.

V gene TRBV10-3 combines with J gene TRBJ2-7, with 10 bases lining up with TRBD2. CDR3 length: 14 amino acids. CDR1 is ENHRY and CDR2 is SYGVKD in the germline V gene. Unmatched junction bases numbered 2, after V lost 6 bases and J lost 0 bases. The DNA for the CDR3 is TGTGCCATCAGCGGACTAGCGGACTCCTACGAGCAGTACTTC. It translates to CAISGLADSYEQYF.

CDR3 protein: CASSLVSGGLRSNEQFF. In nucleotides, the CDR3 is TGCGCCAGCAGCTTGGTTAGCGGGGGCCTAAGGTCCAATGAGCAGTTCTTC. The J gene is TRBJ2-1, the V gene TRBV5-1, with TRBD2 matching 9 bases. The CDR3 loop spans 17 amino acids. Trimming cost V 0 bases and J 6 bases; bases outside gene matches: 10. Germline CDR1 and CDR2: SGHRS and YFSETQ.

This clonotype was picked up a small number of times. The chain has TRBV7-6 and TRBJ1-3; unclear D gene. V lost 3 bases and J lost 4, with 7 bases in between. Germline-derived CDR1 and CDR2 are SGHVS and FNYEAQ. CDR3 length: 13 residues. The CDR3 here is CASSLTTGNTIYF. The DNA for the CDR3 is TGTGCCAGCAGCTTGACAACCGGAAACACCATATATTTT.

The rearrangement joins TRBV24-1 to TRBJ1-6; no clear D. The CDR3 runs 13 residues. Trimming took 5 bases from V and 10 from J, leaving 11 bases between them. Germline loops: CDR1 KGHDR, CDR2 SFDVKD. Written as DNA, the CDR3 is TGTGCCACCAGTGCCGATCCCTTCTCACCCCTCCACTTT. It codes for CATSADPFSPLHF.

The chain combines TRBV6-1 with TRBJ2-2; D might be TRBD1 (6 bases). CDR1 is MNHNS and CDR2 is SASEGT in the germline V gene. The CDR3 runs 16 residues. Trimming took 5 bases from V and 1 from J, leaving 14 bases between them. DNA for the CDR3: TGTGCCAGCAGTACCCCGGAGACAGGGAACACCGGGGAGCTGTTTTTT. Its protein product is CASSTPETGNTGELFF.

This clonotype has only a few counts. The chain combines TRBV21-1 with TRBJ1-2; the D segment call TRBD1 is taken from the table without a DNA check. TRBV21-1 is flagged as a pseudogene. This CDR3 has 17 amino acids. CDR3 nucleotides: TGTGCCAGCAGCAAAACCCGGGACAGGGGGCCGAGCTATGGCTACACCTTC. The encoded protein is CASSKTRDRGPSYGYTF.

The sample holds one count of this clonotype. The chain carries TRBV29-1 and TRBJ1-6, with TRBD1 matching over 11 bases. This CDR3 contains 12 residues. The V gene end was trimmed by 8 bases and the J gene end by 8 bases; junction bases not matched to a gene: 2. The germline V gene encodes CDR1 SQVTM and CDR2 ANQGSEA. CDR3 DNA: TGCAGCCCGGGACAGGGGGATTCACCCCTCCACTTT. This gives the protein CSPGQGDSPLHF.

The J gene is TRBJ2-7, the V gene TRBV27; TRBD1 aligns across 8 bases. From germline, CDR1 is MNHEY and CDR2 SMNVEV (reference sequence). There are 15 residues in the CDR3. Losses at the gene ends were 0 bases for V and 0 bases for J; bases not matched to a gene: 1. The CDR3, as DNA: TGTGCCAGCAGTTTATCGACAGGGGACTCCTACGAGCAGTACTTC. Encoded protein: CASSLSTGDSYEQYF.

V is TRBV20-1 and J is TRBJ2-2, with D unresolved. The CDR3 sequence is 14 residues long. Trimming shortened V by 0 bases and J by 0 bases, and 5 bases separated the two germline ends. Germline loops: CDR1 DFQATT, CDR2 SNEGSKA (reference sequence). CDR3 nucleotide sequence: TGCAGTGCTAGAGATGACGCGAACACCGGGGAGCTGTTTTTT. This gives the protein CSARDDANTGELFF.

This clonotype was counted a few times. The gene calls are TRBV7-9 and TRBJ1-1; 8 nucleotides line up with TRBD1. Germline CDR1 SEHNR, CDR2 FQNEAQ (reference sequence). The CDR3 has 14 amino acids. The V gene end was trimmed by 7 bases and the J gene end by 5 bases; junction bases not matched to a gene: 9. CDR3 loop: CASTLTGGDTEAFF. CDR3 in DNA: TGTGCCAGCACCCTTACAGGGGGGGATACTGAAGCTTTCTTT.

The genes are TRBV5-1 and TRBJ2-5; 8 nucleotides line up with TRBD2. Per germline, CDR1 SGHRS and CDR2 YFSETQ. V gave up 2 bases and J gave up 0 bases; unmatched junction bases: 3. This CDR3 contains 15 residues. DNA of the CDR3: TGCGCCAGCAGCTTCGGACTAGCTGACCAAGAGACCCAGTACTTC. This sequence encodes CASSFGLADQETQYF.

The chain recombines TRBV7-8 with TRBJ1-1; 7 bases fit TRBD1. This CDR3 region has 16 residues. CDR1 and CDR2 from the germline V gene are SGHVS and FQNEAQ. V shed 2 bases, J shed 1 base, and the junction held 7 bases outside the gene matches. CDR3 region: CASSLYGRQGNTEAFF. CDR3 in DNA: TGTGCCAGCAGCTTATATGGGAGACAGGGGAACACTGAAGCTTTCTTT.

The V and J genes are TRBV5-1 and TRBJ2-5; D not resolved. V was trimmed by 1 base and J by 5 bases, leaving 3 bases between them. This CDR3 spans 11 amino acids. Germline assignment: CDR1 SGHRS and CDR2 YFSETQ. Here the CDR3 reads CASSLLETQYF. CDR3 nucleotide sequence: TGCGCCAGCAGCTTGTTGGAGACCCAGTACTTC.

This clonotype was counted only a few times. The V gene is TRBV6-4, the J gene TRBJ1-1, with D maybe TRBD1 (5 bases). V lost 3 bases to trimming and J lost 9 bases, with 14 bases between them. The germline CDR1 and CDR2 sequences are MRHNA and SNTAGT. The CDR3 is made up of 13 amino acids. This CDR3 is CASSEQVGQKAFF. CDR3 DNA sequence: TGTGCCAGCAGTGAACAGGTCGGTCAAAAAGCTTTCTTT.

This clonotype was seen more than once but under ten times. The chain combines TRBV20-1 with TRBJ2-3; D call uncertain. The CDR3 spans 12 residues. Germline V gene sequence: CDR1 DFQATT, CDR2 SNEGSKA (reference sequence). The V gene lost 3 bases and the J gene lost 2 bases, with 6 bases spanning the gap. CDR3: CSASGLTDTQYF. CDR3 DNA: TGCAGTGCTAGTGGCCTCACAGATACGCAGTATTTT.

V gene TRBV11-3 combines with J gene TRBJ2-5; D tentatively fits TRBD1 or TRBD2 (5 bases each). With 6 bases removed from V and 5 bases from J, the gap between germline ends came to 10 bases. The length of the CDR3 is 12 residues. Germline V gene sequence: CDR1 SGHNT, CDR2 YENEEA. The CDR3 loop is CASRGVKETQYF. The CDR3 nucleotides read TGTGCCAGCAGGGGGGTTAAGGAGACCCAGTACTTC.

The genes are TRBV5-4 and TRBJ1-2; D is possibly TRBD1 (6 bases). V gave up 0 bases and J gave up 0 bases, with 9 bases separating them. This CDR3 has 15 amino acids. In germline, CDR1 is SGHNT, CDR2 YYREEE (reference sequence). The CDR3 is CASSLATGANYGYTF. The CDR3 nucleotides read TGTGCCAGCAGCTTGGCGACAGGCGCTAACTATGGCTACACCTTC.

The CDR3 DNA reads TGCGCCAGCAGCTCGGACCTCGCAGACAGGGGGCGCATCTACGAGCAGTACTTC. Translation: CASSSDLADRGRIYEQYF. V gene TRBV5-1 combines with J gene TRBJ2-7; TRBD1 agrees at 10 bases. There are 18 residues in the CDR3. Germline CDR1 reads SGHRS; CDR2 reads YFSETQ. Trimming took 3 bases from V and 3 from J; bases not matched to a gene: 15.

J is TRBJ1-1 and V is TRBV2, with D perhaps matching TRBD1 (5 bases). The CDR3 consists of 16 residues. CDR1 and CDR2 from the germline V gene are SNHLY and FYNNEI. Trimming left V 2 bases short and J 4 bases short, with 17 bases between. For the CDR3, the DNA is TGTGCCAGCAGTGAAAGCTCGGGACGGTGGGGCACTGAAGCTTTCTTT. The encoded protein is CASSESSGRWGTEAFF.

The CDR3 DNA reads TGTGCCAGCAGTTTCAGACAGGCCAATCAGCCCCAGCATTTT. Translation gives CASSFRQANQPQHF. V gene TRBV2 combines with J gene TRBJ1-5; possibly TRBD1 for D (6 bases). The germline CDR1 and CDR2 sequences are SNHLY and FYNNEI. Trimming removed 5 bases at V and 3 bases at J, with 11 bases between. This CDR3 has 14 residues. Full variable domain (missing parts from reference TRBV2 and TRBJ1-5): EPEVTQTPSHQVTQMGQEVILRCVPISNHLYFYWYRQILGQKVEFLVSFYNNEISEKSEIFDDQFSVERPDGSNFTLKIRSTKLEDSAMYFCASSFRQANQPQHFGDGTRLSIL.

The CDR3 loop is CATSDLLRGRSGELFF. In nucleotides, the CDR3 is TGTGCCACCAGTGATTTGCTAAGGGGGCGGAGCGGGGAGCTGTTTTTT. The genes are TRBV24-1 and TRBJ2-2; 7 nucleotides align to TRBD1. CDR3 size: 16 residues. V shed 0 bases, J shed 7 bases, and the junction held 7 bases outside the gene matches. Looked up from germline, CDR1 is KGHDR and CDR2 is SFDVKD.

The chain combines TRBV1 with TRBJ2-5; the D segment call TRBD2 is taken from the table without a DNA check. TRBV1 is deemed a pseudogene. The CDR3 contains 16 residues. CDR3 DNA: TGCACCAGCACCCCCGGACTAGCGGGGGGGCCTGGGACCCAGTACTTC. This translates into CTSTPGLAGGPGTQYF.

The chain has TRBV20-1 and TRBJ1-2; D possibly corresponds to TRBD1 (5 bases). Trimming cost V 4 bases and J 3 bases, with 12 bases left between them. The germline CDR1 and CDR2 sequences are DFQATT and SNEGSKA (reference sequence). This CDR3 is built from 13 residues. In DNA, the CDR3 is TGCAGTGCTACGTCGCAGGGCTACTATGGCTACACCTTC. This translates into CSATSQGYYGYTF.

V gene TRBV18 combines with J gene TRBJ2-3; perhaps D is TRBD1 or TRBD2 (6 bases each). Trimming left V 0 bases short and J 11 bases short, with 18 bases between. The germline CDR1 and CDR2 sequences are KGHSH and LQKENI. The CDR3 runs 15 residues. CDR3 DNA: TGTGCCAGCTCACCACCGTCGGGGGCGGACGGTCTGCAGTATTTT. This encodes CASSPPSGADGLQYF.

The table lists this clonotype with a few counts. The chain links TRBV6-5 to TRBJ2-2, with 8 nucleotides matching TRBD1. CDR1 is MNHEY, CDR2 SVGAGI, per germline. The V and J ends lost 0 bases and 7 bases, in that order; junction bases with no gene match: 7. The CDR3 runs 16 residues. The CDR3 protein is CASSYSQGAQGGELFF. The CDR3 DNA is TGTGCCAGCAGTTACTCCCAGGGGGCGCAAGGCGGGGAGCTGTTTTTT.

This clonotype was seen once. DNA of the CDR3: TGTGCCAGCAGCTTTCAAGGGGGGACTGAAGCTTTCTTT. It yields the protein CASSFQGGTEAFF. This chain joins TRBV7-3 and TRBJ1-1, with D perhaps matching TRBD1 (6 bases). Germline V CDR1 and CDR2: SGHTA, FQGTGA. This CDR3 has 13 residues. V lost 3 bases, J lost 5 bases, and 10 bases lay in between.

The J gene is TRBJ1-5, the V gene TRBV20-1; perhaps TRBD1 as D (5 bases). Germline values: CDR1 DFQATT, CDR2 SNEGSKA (reference sequence). The germline V and J ends were trimmed by 0 bases and 3 bases, with 12 bases remaining between them. The CDR3 length is 15 residues. The CDR3 region is CSARDNGGNNQPQHF. In DNA, the CDR3 is TGCAGTGCTAGAGATAACGGGGGAAACAATCAGCCCCAGCATTTT.